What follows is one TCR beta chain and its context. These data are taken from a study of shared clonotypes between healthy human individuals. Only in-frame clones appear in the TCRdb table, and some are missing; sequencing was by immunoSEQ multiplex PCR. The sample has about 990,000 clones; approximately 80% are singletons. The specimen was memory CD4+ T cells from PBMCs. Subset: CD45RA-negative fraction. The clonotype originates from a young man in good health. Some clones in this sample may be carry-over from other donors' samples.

CDR3 protein: CASSSLLSSYNEQFF. CDR3 sequence (DNA): TGTGCCAGCAGCTCATTACTAAGCTCCTACAATGAGCAGTTCTTC. V is TRBV7-9 and J is TRBJ2-1, with D hard to call. Looked up from germline, CDR1 is SEHNR and CDR2 is FQNEAQ (reference sequence). The V and J ends lost 4 bases and 0 bases respectively, with 10 bases between them. The CDR3 has 15 residues.